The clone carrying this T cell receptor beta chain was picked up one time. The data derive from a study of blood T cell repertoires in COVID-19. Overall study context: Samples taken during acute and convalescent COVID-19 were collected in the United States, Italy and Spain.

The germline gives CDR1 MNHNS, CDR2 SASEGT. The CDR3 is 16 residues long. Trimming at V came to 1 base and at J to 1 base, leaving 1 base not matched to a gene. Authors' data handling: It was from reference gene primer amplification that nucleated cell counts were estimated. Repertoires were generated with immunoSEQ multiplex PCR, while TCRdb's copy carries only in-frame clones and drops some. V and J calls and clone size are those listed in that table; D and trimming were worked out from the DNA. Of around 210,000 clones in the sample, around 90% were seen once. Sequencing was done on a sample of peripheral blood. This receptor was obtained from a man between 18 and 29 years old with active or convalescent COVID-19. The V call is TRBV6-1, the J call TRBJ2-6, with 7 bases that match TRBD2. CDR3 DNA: TGTGCCAGCAGTGAAGATAGCGGGTCTGGGGCCAACGTCCTGACTTTC. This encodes CASSEDSGSGANVLTF.